This T cell receptor beta chain was retrieved from a study of T-cell reconstitution after alpha-beta-depleted transplantation in children. This clonotype was seen ten or more times. Its antigen is as yet unknown. The study, taken as a whole, reports: T-cell counts and diversity at one year post-transplant came mainly from newly produced T cells. It was surviving recipient T cells and thymic progenitors that gave some patients high TCRbeta diversity at day 60. Several hundred rapidly expanded clones from non-depleted graft cells reportedly supplied alpha-beta T cells about two months post-transplant.

Researchers prepared the TCRbeta library using unique molecular identifiers, the study reports. TCRdb processed the PCR reads anew with MiXCR; each CDR3 protein has one entry. In the table there are approximately 500,000 distinct CDR3 sequences, more than 9% of which are singletons. The sample here was PBMCs, taken before TCRalphabeta/CD19-depleted stem cell transplant. This TCR came from a child between 2 and 9 years old with inherited bone marrow failure, due to receive a stem cell transplant.

The CDR3 is CASSVEAVPETQYF. CDR3 nucleotides: TGTGCCAGCAGCGTAGAGGCAGTCCCAGAGACCCAGTACTTC. The chain joins TRBV9 to TRBJ2-5, with D hard to call. Trimming pared 0 bases from V and 4 bases from J, leaving 10 bases between. CDR1 is SGDLS, CDR2 YYNGEE, per germline. The CDR3 length is 14 residues.